Below are 16 T cell receptor beta chains sequenced from a single sample in a study of blood T cells in healthy people across ages. A second roughly 6 to 11 cycle PCR used barcoded and J-beta primers. TCRdb re-called the 5' RACE reads with MiXCR, one entry per CDR3 protein. The sample has about 900,000 distinct CDR3 sequences, less than 80% seen once. Source material: blood. These receptors all come from a man under 40 in good health.

This chain joins TRBV6-1 and TRBJ2-1, with D possibly called TRBD1 or TRBD2 (5 bases each). V lost 2 bases and J lost 2, with 16 bases in between. CDR3 length: 17 residues. CDR1 is MNHNS and CDR2 is SASEGT in the germline V gene. CDR3 nucleotide sequence: TGTGCCAGCAGTGAATTTTGGGGGACCAACCCCTACAATGAGCAGTTCTTC. It yields the protein CASSEFWGTNPYNEQFF.

This clonotype occurred a few times. The chain uses TRBV7-3 and TRBJ1-1; tentative D call: TRBD1 (5 bases). The germline V and J ends were trimmed by 8 bases and 2 bases, with 9 bases remaining between them. There are 12 residues in the CDR3. Germline-derived CDR1 and CDR2 are SGHTA and FQGTGA. The CDR3 loop reads CASRGGNTEAFF. CDR3 coding DNA: TGTGCCAGCCGGGGCGGTAACACTGAAGCTTTCTTT.

This clonotype was counted only a few times. V usage is TRBV3-1 and J usage is TRBJ2-5; the match to TRBD1 covers 11 bases. J lost 5 bases, V lost 4 bases, and 15 bases had no gene match. Germline V lookup: CDR1 LGHDT, CDR2 YNNKEL (reference sequence). The CDR3 runs to 18 residues. CDR3 DNA: TGTGCCAGCAGCCCCCTGTTTCCCGGGACAGGGGGAATGGAGACCCAGTACTTC. Its translation is CASSPLFPGTGGMETQYF.

This chain connects TRBV20-1 to TRBJ2-1; TRBD2 agrees at 9 bases. Trimming cost V 2 bases and J 3 bases; bases outside gene matches: 5. Germline CDR1 and CDR2: DFQATT and SNEGSKA (reference sequence). This CDR3 spans 15 amino acids. CDR3 bases: TGCAGTGCTAGATCGGCGGGGGGGCTCTACAATGAGCAGTTCTTC. Translated: CSARSAGGLYNEQFF.

The chain employs TRBV9 and TRBJ1-4; no clear D. Trimming took off 0 bases at V and 5 bases at J, with 14 bases between the two ends. The CDR3 length is 16 residues. Germline assignment: CDR1 SGDLS and CDR2 YYNGEE. CDR3 sequence: CASSVAPGRRNEKLFF. CDR3 bases: TGTGCCAGCAGCGTAGCTCCCGGACGAAGGAATGAAAAACTGTTTTTT.

The rearrangement links TRBV10-3 to TRBJ2-3, with 8 bases fitting TRBD2. This CDR3 contains 16 residues. The trim removed 3 bases at V and 1 base at J, leaving 6 bases unmatched. Germline lookup yields CDR1 ENHRY and CDR2 SYGVKD. The CDR3 loop reads CAISDPKAGGTDTQYF. The CDR3 nucleotides are TGTGCCATCAGTGACCCAAAAGCGGGGGGCACAGATACGCAGTATTTT.

This rearrangement joins TRBV20-1 to TRBJ2-1, with D hard to call. CDR3 length: 11 amino acids. V lost 4 bases to trimming and J lost 10 bases, with 11 bases between them. Germline V gene sequence: CDR1 DFQATT, CDR2 SNEGSKA (reference sequence). The CDR3 sequence: CSAISSYEQFF. The CDR3 region has the DNA TGCAGTGCTATTAGCTCCTACGAGCAGTTCTTC.

The chain joins TRBV30 to TRBJ1-2; the match to TRBD1 covers 9 bases. The V gene's germline CDR1 is GTSNPN and CDR2 SVGIG (reference sequence). The CDR3 has 12 amino acids. The trim removed 5 bases at V and 5 bases at J, leaving 3 bases unmatched. This CDR3 reads CAWRDRVYGYTF. The CDR3 nucleotides read TGTGCCTGGCGGGACAGGGTTTATGGCTACACCTTC.

This chain connects TRBV11-2 to TRBJ1-1; D not resolved. Between the trimmed V and J ends, which lost 5 bases and 2 bases, there was a span of 6 bases. This CDR3 has 12 residues. CDR1 SGHAT and CDR2 FQNNGV come from the germline V gene. The CDR3 DNA follows: TGTGCCAGCAGCCTTTATAACACTGAAGCTTTCTTT. Translated: CASSLYNTEAFF. The entire variable domain, with the rest obtained from reference TRBV11-2 and TRBJ1-1, is as follows: EAGVAQSPRYKIIEKRQSVAFWCNPISGHATLYWYQQILGQGPKLLIQFQNNGVVDDSQLPKDRFSAERLKGVDSTLKIQPAKLEDSAVYLCASSLYNTEAFFGQGTRLTVV.

The chain recombines TRBV15 with TRBJ2-7; D is unresolved. V was cut by 4 bases and J by 3 bases, with 13 bases left in between. CDR3 length equals 14 residues. Germline CDR1 reads LNHNV; CDR2 reads YYDKDF (reference sequence). CDR3 protein: CATSTPGLLYEQYF. The CDR3 nucleotides read TGTGCCACCAGCACTCCGGGCCTCCTCTACGAGCAGTACTTC.

This sequence joins TRBV29-1 and TRBJ2-1; possibly TRBD2 for D (6 bases). V lost 2 bases and J 0 bases, leaving 14 bases between the germline ends. The CDR3 consists of 16 residues. The germline V gene has CDR1 SQVTM and CDR2 ANQGSEA. The CDR3 DNA sequence: TGCAGCGTTGAATTGTCGCGGGACCACTCCTACAATGAGCAGTTCTTC. This codes for CSVELSRDHSYNEQFF.

This chain joins TRBV15 and TRBJ2-7; D possibly corresponds to TRBD2 (5 bases). This CDR3 spans 14 amino acids. Between the trimmed V and J ends, which lost 1 base and 5 bases, there was a span of 12 bases. Germline assignment: CDR1 LNHNV and CDR2 YYDKDF (reference sequence). The CDR3 loop reads CATSRVVGNDEQYF. In nucleotides, the CDR3 is TGTGCCACCAGCAGAGTTGTCGGGAACGACGAGCAGTACTTC. Together with reference TRBV15 and TRBJ2-7, the CDR3 gives the full variable domain: DAMVIQNPRYQVTQFGKPVTLSCSQTLNHNVMYWYQQKSSQAPKLLFHYYDKDFNNEADTPDNFQSRRPNTSFCFLDIRSPGLGDTAMYLCATSRVVGNDEQYFGPGTRLTVT.

J is TRBJ2-3 and V is TRBV4-1; no definite D call. The CDR3 covers 13 residues. The germline CDR1 and CDR2 sequences are MGHRA and YSYEKL. Trimming stripped 1 base from V and 5 bases from J, with 7 bases between. CDR3 sequence (DNA): TGCGCCAGCAGCCAAGTAGGAAGAGATACGCAGTATTTT. Protein sequence: CASSQVGRDTQYF.

V gene TRBV20-1 combines with J gene TRBJ2-5, with D perhaps TRBD1 or TRBD2 (5 bases each). The J call may be mistaken, given a closer DNA end match to TRBJ2-7. Germline V gives CDR1 DFQATT, CDR2 SNEGSKA (reference sequence). This CDR3 has 14 amino acids. CDR3 sequence: CSAFQLEGYYEQYF. In DNA, the CDR3 is TGCAGTGCTTTTCAACTAGAGGGGTACTACGAGCAGTACTTC.

This clonotype came up a few times. The genes are TRBV7-2 and TRBJ2-4, with 8 bases aligning to TRBD2. V lost 5 bases to trimming and J lost 8 bases; unmatched junction nucleotides: 2. The CDR3 runs 12 residues. Looked up from germline, CDR1 is SGHTA and CDR2 is FQGNSA. The chain's CDR3 is CASSAGGDIQYF. Here the CDR3 DNA reads TGTGCCAGCAGCGCGGGGGGAGACATTCAGTACTTC. The whole variable domain, filled in from reference TRBV7-2 and TRBJ2-4, reads GAGVSQSPSNKVTEKGKDVELRCDPISGHTALYWYRQSLGQGLEFLIYFQGNSAPDKSGLPSDRFSAERTGGSVSTLTIQRTQQEDSAVYLCASSAGGDIQYFGAGTRLSVL.

This clonotype has a single count. CDR3 sequence (DNA): TGCAGCGCGGACAGGAGAGACAATGAGCAGTTCTTC. This encodes CSADRRDNEQFF. The rearrangement uses TRBV29-1 and TRBJ2-1, with 7 bases aligning to TRBD1. The trim removed 7 bases at V and 5 bases at J, leaving 5 bases unmatched. Germline CDR1 is SQVTM and CDR2 is ANQGSEA. The CDR3 runs 12 residues.